The 26 T cell receptor beta chains presented below share a single source sample, sequenced in a study of cytomegalovirus exposure and HLA in healthy donors. PCR amplification relied on 60 Vbeta primers (plus 13 Jbeta primers). The repertoire was sequenced with immunoSEQ multiplex PCR; TCRdb's copy has only in-frame clones and lacks some. This sample carries about 120,000 clones, over 70% of them seen once, and the ten largest clones take over 1.5%. The sequenced material came from PBMCs. Receptors originate from a woman younger than 35 in good health and CMV-seronegative.

This clone was seen a few times. This chain joins TRBV5-6 and TRBJ1-1, with 8 bases matching TRBD1. In germline, CDR1 is SGHDT, CDR2 YYEEEE. V lost 4 bases to trimming and J lost 3 bases; unmatched junction nucleotides: 11. This CDR3 is 16 amino acids long. The CDR3 sequence is CASSGGGQGPYTEAFF. The CDR3 DNA is TGTGCCAGCAGCGGGGGCGGACAGGGTCCCTACACTGAAGCTTTCTTT.

J is TRBJ2-5 and V is TRBV5-1; 13 bases map to TRBD2. Losses at the gene ends were 4 bases for V and 1 base for J; bases not matched to a gene: 4. Germline V gene lookup returns CDR1 SGHRS and CDR2 YFSETQ. This CDR3 is built from 16 residues. CDR3 sequence reads: CASSVWTSGGQETQYF. CDR3 DNA: TGCGCCAGCAGCGTCTGGACTAGCGGGGGCCAAGAGACCCAGTACTTC.

About this clone: This CDR3 fails to terminate in the conserved phenylalanine or tryptophan, so it likely reflects a read error. Because the CDR3's place on the DNA is in doubt, the DNA is left out and the CDR3 is given as listed by TCRdb. The chain has TRBV5-4 and TRBJ1-6; the table's TRBD1 call for D was not verified on the DNA. The CDR3 is 9 residues long, ends included. Germline V gene lookup returns CDR1 SGHNT and CDR2 YYREEE (reference sequence). CDR3: CDSSSGQGK.

There are a few counts of this clone. Other DNA sequences from this sample encode an identical CDR3 as well. J is TRBJ1-1 and V is TRBV2, with unresolved D. V dropped 5 bases and J dropped 3 bases, with 13 bases sitting between them. The CDR3 has 14 residues. The V gene's germline CDR1 is SNHLY and CDR2 FYNNEI. CDR3 sequence reads: CASSHRRQDTEAFF. CDR3 coding DNA: TGTGCCAGCAGTCATCGCAGACAAGACACTGAAGCTTTCTTT.

This clone occurred a few times. The CDR3 protein is CASSLLAGKYNEQFF. The CDR3 DNA is TGTGCCAGCAGCCTACTAGCGGGGAAATACAATGAGCAGTTCTTC. The rearrangement uses TRBV11-1 and TRBJ2-1; 10 nucleotides match TRBD2. The V gene end was trimmed by 5 bases and the J gene end by 4 bases; junction bases not matched to a gene: 5. The CDR3 runs 15 residues. The germline CDR1 and CDR2 sequences are SGHAT and FQDESV (reference sequence). Full variable domain (remainder filled in from reference TRBV11-1 and TRBJ2-1): EAEVAQSPRYKITEKSQAVAFWCDPISGHATLYWYRQILGQGPELLVQFQDESVVDDSQLPKDRFSAERLKGVDSTLKIQPAELGDSAMYLCASSLLAGKYNEQFFGPGTRLTVL.

This clone is a singleton in its sample. V is TRBV4-1 and J is TRBJ1-1; D possibly corresponds to TRBD1 (5 bases). V shed 0 bases and J shed 3 bases, with 14 bases lying between them. This CDR3 is built from 16 residues. Germline lookup yields CDR1 MGHRA and CDR2 YSYEKL. This CDR3 is CASSQDGTAGDTEAFF. The CDR3 DNA is TGCGCCAGCAGCCAAGATGGAACGGCGGGGGACACTGAAGCTTTCTTT.

The chain recombines TRBV15 with TRBJ2-1; no clear D gene. The ends were cut back, 4 bases at V and 0 bases at J, with 13 bases in the middle. The CDR3 consists of 16 residues. Germline values: CDR1 LNHNV, CDR2 YYDKDF (reference sequence). CDR3 loop: CATSTLQSLSYNEQFF. Here the CDR3 DNA reads TGTGCCACCAGCACCCTACAGAGCCTCTCCTACAATGAGCAGTTCTTC.

J is TRBJ2-7 and V is TRBV6-1, with D unclear. The CDR3 runs to 14 residues. Trimming removed 0 bases at V and 2 bases at J, with 8 bases between. The V gene's germline CDR1 is MNHNS and CDR2 SASEGT. The chain's CDR3 is CASSEAATAYEQYF. CDR3 sequence (DNA): TGTGCCAGCAGTGAAGCCGCTACGGCCTACGAGCAGTACTTC.

The chain is built from TRBV11-2 and TRBJ1-1; 8 nucleotides match TRBD1. Germline V gene lookup returns CDR1 SGHAT and CDR2 FQNNGV. The CDR3 loop spans 14 amino acids. V lost 3 bases to trimming and J lost 1 base; unmatched junction nucleotides: 1. Here the CDR3 reads CASSFGQGNTEAFF. In DNA, the CDR3 is TGTGCCAGCAGCTTTGGACAGGGGAACACTGAAGCTTTCTTT.

This chain uses TRBV7-3 with TRBJ2-7; 8 positions agree with TRBD2. The length of the CDR3 is 13 residues. CDR1 and CDR2 (germline): SGHTA, FQGTGA. Trimming at V came to 2 bases and at J to 6 bases, leaving 3 bases not matched to a gene. The CDR3 is CASSLVAGSEQYF. CDR3 bases: TGTGCCAGCAGCTTAGTAGCGGGGAGCGAGCAGTACTTC.

The chain employs TRBV4-1 and TRBJ1-5, with 7 bases aligning to TRBD1. The V gene's germline CDR1 is MGHRA and CDR2 YSYEKL. The CDR3 spans 14 residues. Germline trimming cut 2 bases from V and 4 bases from J; bases unmatched to any gene: 2. This chain's CDR3 is CASSQSGGNQPQHF. CDR3 nucleotides: TGCGCCAGCAGCCAATCAGGGGGTAATCAGCCCCAGCATTTT.

This chain uses TRBV19 with TRBJ2-3; tentatively, D is TRBD2 (6 bases). CDR1 is LNHDA, CDR2 SQIVND, per germline (reference sequence). Trimming took off 4 bases at V and 4 bases at J, with 9 bases between the two ends. The CDR3 contains 13 residues. CDR3 loop: CASSTGEADTQYF. DNA for the CDR3: TGTGCCAGTAGTACCGGGGAGGCAGATACGCAGTATTTT. The variable domain in full, with the rest retrieved from reference TRBV19 and TRBJ2-3, is DGGITQSPKYLFRKEGQNVTLSCEQNLNHDAMYWYRQDPGQGLRLIYYSQIVNDFQKGDIAEGYSVSREKKESFPLTVTSAQKNPTAFYLCASSTGEADTQYFGPGTRLTVL.

The chain combines TRBV28 with TRBJ1-1; TRBD1 aligns across 7 bases. Germline values: CDR1 MDHEN, CDR2 SYDVKM. J lost 14 bases, V lost 7 bases, and 10 bases had no gene match. The CDR3 sequence is 11 residues long. The CDR3 reads CASNLGDRGFF. DNA for the CDR3: TGTGCCAGCAACCTAGGGGACAGAGGGTTCTTT. The full variable domain, in which reference TRBV28 and TRBJ1-1 provide the parts outside the CDR3, is DVKVTQSSRYLVKRTGEKVFLECVQDMDHENMFWYRQDPGLGLRLIYFSYDVKMKEKGDIPEGYSVSREKKERFSLILESASTNQTSMYLCASNLGDRGFFGQGTRLTVV.

The rearrangement joins TRBV7-2 to TRBJ2-3; 12 bases are shared with TRBD2. Per germline, CDR1 SGHTA and CDR2 FQGNSA. The CDR3 sequence is 18 residues long. The trim removed 5 bases at V and 4 bases at J, leaving 13 bases unmatched. The CDR3 DNA sequence: TGTGCCAGCAGCCGAAGACTAGCGGGGGCCGATCCCCCAGATACGCAGTATTTT. Translation gives CASSRRLAGADPPDTQYF. The full variable domain, completed using reference TRBV7-2 and TRBJ2-3, is GAGVSQSPSNKVTEKGKDVELRCDPISGHTALYWYRQSLGQGLEFLIYFQGNSAPDKSGLPSDRFSAERTGGSVSTLTIQRTQQEDSAVYLCASSRRLAGADPPDTQYFGPGTRLTVL.

This clone was detected a few times. This chain links TRBV30 with TRBJ2-7; TRBD1 matches 8 bases. The CDR3 has 15 amino acids. The trim removed 8 bases at V and 4 bases at J, leaving 16 bases unmatched. CDR1 GTSNPN and CDR2 SVGIG come from the germline V gene (reference sequence). CDR3 in amino acids: CAGKSLRDRIYEQYF. The CDR3 DNA follows: TGTGCCGGGAAGTCCCTCCGGGACAGGATATACGAGCAGTACTTC.

The gene calls are TRBV5-1 and TRBJ2-6, with TRBD1 identical over 9 bases. V was pared by 4 bases and J by 0 bases, with 11 bases of the junction left unmatched. Germline values: CDR1 SGHRS, CDR2 YFSETQ. CDR3 length equals 19 residues. The CDR3 coding sequence is TGCGCCAGCAGCCCGAATAGACAGGGGGGTAGCTCTGGGGCCAACGTCCTGACTTTC. Its protein product is CASSPNRQGGSSGANVLTF.

V is TRBV28 and J is TRBJ2-6, with D perhaps TRBD2 (5 bases). Trimming pared 5 bases from V and 1 base from J, leaving 9 bases between. Germline CDR1 is MDHEN and CDR2 is SYDVKM. The CDR3 contains 15 residues. CDR3 DNA: TGTGCCAGCAGTCCGCCGGGGTCTGGGGCCAACGTCCTGACTTTC. This translates into CASSPPGSGANVLTF.

The table lists this clone with a few counts. This chain links TRBV10-3 with TRBJ1-1, with D possibly TRBD1 on 5 matching bases. V lost 0 bases and J 3 bases, leaving 5 bases between the germline ends. The CDR3 loop spans 13 amino acids. Germline V CDR1 and CDR2: ENHRY, SYGVKD. As DNA, the CDR3 is TGTGCCATCAGTGAGTCCAGGGACACTGAAGCTTTCTTT. Residues: CAISESRDTEAFF.

CDR3 nucleotides: TGTGCCAGTAGTTCCCCGAACAGGGGGCGAGGCACTGAAGCTTTCTTT. It specifies CASSSPNRGRGTEAFF. This chain connects TRBV19 to TRBJ1-1; 9 bases match TRBD1. The length of the CDR3 is 16 residues. Germline lookup yields CDR1 LNHDA and CDR2 SQIVND (reference sequence). V gave up 5 bases and J gave up 4 bases; unmatched junction bases: 11.

This rearrangement joins TRBV28 to TRBJ2-2; TRBD1 matches 10 bases. The J segment lost 4 bases and the V segment lost 6 bases, leaving 20 bases of the junction unmatched. The germline CDR1 and CDR2 sequences are MDHEN and SYDVKM. CDR3 length: 20 residues. CDR3 amino acids: CASRQQRLGQGILGTGELFF. DNA of the CDR3: TGTGCCAGCAGGCAACAGCGTCTGGGACAGGGGATTCTAGGCACCGGGGAGCTGTTTTTT.

This clone was counted a single time. V and J are TRBV7-2 and TRBJ1-4, with TRBD1 as a possible D gene (5 bases). Germline CDR1 reads SGHTA; CDR2 reads FQGNSA. This CDR3 region has 17 residues. V lost 2 bases to trimming and J lost 7 bases, with 20 bases between them. In DNA, the CDR3 is TGTGCCAGCAGCTTACTCCCCGGGACTAGATCAAGTGAAAAACTGTTTTTT. It codes for CASSLLPGTRSSEKLFF.

V is TRBV28 and J is TRBJ1-5; weak D call: TRBD1 (5 bases). This CDR3 has 16 amino acids. Germline lookup yields CDR1 MDHEN and CDR2 SYDVKM. V dropped 2 bases and J dropped 2 bases, with 13 bases sitting between them. The CDR3: CASSLNPRAGNQPQHF. The CDR3 DNA sequence: TGTGCCAGCAGTTTAAATCCCAGGGCTGGCAATCAGCCCCAGCATTTT.

The rearrangement joins TRBV6-6 to TRBJ2-7; unclear D gene. Germline-derived CDR1 and CDR2 are MNHNY and SVGAGI (reference sequence). The CDR3 has 12 amino acids. The V end lost 8 bases, the J end lost 6 bases, and 14 bases lay between the germline ends. Written as DNA, the CDR3 is TGTGCCAGCGCCCGCAAGCCGGGCGAGCAGTACTTC. Translation: CASARKPGEQYF.

The chain employs TRBV7-8 and TRBJ1-4; D is unresolved. The CDR3 consists of 14 residues. CDR1 and CDR2 (germline): SGHVS, FQNEAQ. Trimming took off 5 bases at V and 7 bases at J, with 14 bases between the two ends. CDR3 sequence: CASSVEGRGEKLFF. The CDR3 nucleotides are TGTGCCAGCAGCGTCGAGGGTCGGGGTGAAAAACTGTTTTTT.

CDR3 residues: CASSFLRAGGYTF. CDR3 coding DNA: TGTGCCAGCAGTTTTCTCAGGGCGGGGGGCTACACCTTC. The chain joins TRBV28 to TRBJ1-2; tentative D call: TRBD1 (5 bases). This CDR3 is 13 amino acids long. Germline CDR1 MDHEN, CDR2 SYDVKM. Trimming took 3 bases from V and 8 from J, leaving 13 bases between them.

This rearrangement joins TRBV5-6 to TRBJ1-2; D perhaps matches TRBD1 (5 bases). The CDR3 has 14 amino acids. V gave up 0 bases and J gave up 6 bases, with 12 bases separating them. Germline V gene lookup returns CDR1 SGHDT and CDR2 YYEEEE. The CDR3 region has the DNA TGTGCCAGCAGCTTGGCGTGGGGCCGGGATGGCTACACCTTC. It specifies CASSLAWGRDGYTF.